Listed here are 26 T cell receptor beta chains from one sample, sequenced in a study of identical twins. MiXCR was run by TCRdb on the 5' RACE reads, yielding one entry per CDR3 protein. The sample shows 450,000 to 650,000 distinct CDR3 sequences, nearly 10% of them seen only once. This sample also belongs to another study, concerning yellow fever vaccine responses in identical twins.

The sequencing sample was made of PBMCs. These receptor sequences come from a woman aged 18-30 years in good health.

There are a few counts of this clonotype. The gene calls are TRBV4-3 and TRBJ2-1; 8 bases align to TRBD2. J gave up 7 bases and V 0 bases, and 8 bases lay outside the gene matches. Germline assignment: CDR1 LGHNA and CDR2 YSLEER. The CDR3 consists of 16 residues. The CDR3 bases are TGCGCCAGCAGCCAAGATCGGGGGGGCGGATTAAATGAGCAGTTCTTC. Amino acid sequence: CASSQDRGGGLNEQFF.

This clonotype has a handful of counts. The rearrangement joins TRBV6-2 or TRBV6-3 to TRBJ2-1; the match to TRBD1 covers 10 bases. The V segment lost 2 bases and the J segment 4 bases; nucleotides outside the gene matches: 5. The CDR3 has 16 amino acids. Germline CDR1 and CDR2: MNHEY and SVGEGT. The CDR3, as DNA: TGTGCCAGCAGTTACCCGGGACAGGGGACATACAATGAGCAGTTCTTC. The encoded protein is CASSYPGQGTYNEQFF.

This clonotype was counted at least ten times. This chain uses TRBV10-3 with TRBJ2-7; 7 nucleotides align to TRBD1. Germline CDR1 is ENHRY and CDR2 is SYGVKD. This CDR3 is 16 amino acids long. The junction had 20 bases not matched to a gene; V was cut back by 9 bases and J by 6 bases. The DNA for the CDR3 is TGTGCCATGATCGGCGCTACAACTCCTACAGGGGCCGAGCAGTACTTC. This codes for CAMIGATTPTGAEQYF.

The chain recombines TRBV5-1 with TRBJ2-1; 13 bases are shared with TRBD2. With 4 bases clipped from V and 6 bases from J, the junction kept 10 bases outside the gene matches. Germline lookup yields CDR1 SGHRS and CDR2 YFSETQ. The CDR3 contains 17 residues. CDR3 coding DNA: TGCGCCAGCAGCGTAAACTTCGGACTAGCGGGAGTCAATGAGCAGTTCTTC. This codes for CASSVNFGLAGVNEQFF.

This clonotype was recorded a few times. V is TRBV9 and J is TRBJ2-1, with a weak D call TRBD1 (8 bases). The CDR3 is 17 amino acids. Germline lookup yields CDR1 SGDLS and CDR2 YYNGEE. The V gene lost 4 bases and the J gene lost 5 bases, with 22 bases spanning the gap. The CDR3 bases are TGTGCCAGCAGCCTAGGGGAGGGGGACAGGAGTCACAATGAGCAGTTCTTC. As protein: CASSLGEGDRSHNEQFF. The variable domain in full, with the rest retrieved from reference TRBV9 and TRBJ2-1, is DSGVTQTPKHLITATGQRVTLRCSPRSGDLSVYWYQQSLDQGLQFLIQYYNGEERAKGNILERFSAQQFPDLHSELNLSSLELGDSALYFCASSLGEGDRSHNEQFFGPGTRLTVL.

The sample holds many counts of this clonotype. This sequence joins TRBV29-1 and TRBJ2-3; D possibly corresponds to TRBD2 (7 bases). CDR1 SQVTM and CDR2 ANQGSEA come from the germline V gene. This CDR3 has 12 residues. V was trimmed by 3 bases and J by 6 bases, leaving 10 bases between them. DNA of the CDR3: TGCAGCGTTGACGGGGGGCTGGATACGCAGTATTTT. Protein sequence: CSVDGGLDTQYF.

The chain employs TRBV7-2 and TRBJ2-5, with D possibly being TRBD1 (6 bases). This CDR3 is 15 amino acids long. The germline V gene has CDR1 SGHTA and CDR2 FQGNSA. Trimming removed 4 bases at V and 4 bases at J, with 16 bases between. The CDR3 protein is CASSWPRGVAETQYF. In nucleotides, the CDR3 is TGTGCCAGCAGCTGGCCCAGGGGAGTGGCAGAGACCCAGTACTTC.

This clonotype was recorded at least ten times. The rearrangement links TRBV3-1 to TRBJ2-1, with a possible D match to TRBD1 (6 bases). V was pared by 4 bases and J by 6 bases, with 13 bases between. Germline V lookup: CDR1 LGHDT, CDR2 YNNKEL (reference sequence). CDR3 length equals 14 residues. The CDR3 region is CASSPLGRGNEQFF. The CDR3 DNA reads TGTGCCAGCAGCCCACTAGGCAGGGGCAATGAGCAGTTCTTC.

This clonotype was counted at least ten times. J is TRBJ1-1 and V is TRBV24-1; D unresolved. This CDR3 region has 11 residues. V lost 3 bases to trimming and J lost 8 bases, with 6 bases between them. Germline CDR1 and CDR2: KGHDR and SFDVKD. CDR3 sequence: CATSDGNEAFF. The CDR3, as DNA: TGTGCCACCAGTGATGGGAACGAAGCTTTCTTT.

This clonotype has just a few counts. The genes are TRBV29-1 and TRBJ2-5, with 11 positions matching TRBD2. With V trimmed by 3 bases and J by 2 bases, 5 bases remained unmatched. The CDR3 has 15 residues. Per germline, CDR1 SQVTM and CDR2 ANQGSEA. The chain's CDR3 is CSVERGLAEQETQYF. The CDR3 coding sequence is TGCAGCGTTGAGAGGGGACTAGCGGAACAAGAGACCCAGTACTTC.

This chain uses TRBV29-1 with TRBJ2-7; D is ambiguous. Per germline, CDR1 SQVTM and CDR2 ANQGSEA. This CDR3 is built from 13 residues. The V and J ends lost 4 bases and 0 bases respectively, with 10 bases between them. CDR3 in amino acids: CSVVEQFSYEQYF. The CDR3 nucleotides read TGCAGCGTTGTGGAACAGTTCTCCTACGAGCAGTACTTC.

The CDR3 bases are TGTGCCAGCAGCTCCCCCTCGGCTCGGAGCTCCTACGAGCAGTACTTC. This gives the protein CASSSPSARSSYEQYF. This sequence joins TRBV7-2 and TRBJ2-7; D uncertain. CDR1 SGHTA and CDR2 FQGNSA come from the germline V gene. The CDR3 spans 16 residues. Trimming removed 4 bases at V and 0 bases at J, with 16 bases between.

V gene TRBV7-2 combines with J gene TRBJ1-2, with D possibly matching TRBD1 (6 bases). The CDR3 is 17 amino acids. V was cut by 3 bases and J by 1 base, with 18 bases left in between. The germline CDR1 and CDR2 sequences are SGHTA and FQGNSA. CDR3 DNA sequence: TGTGCCAGCAGCTTCTTCTCACAGGGTTCCGATAACTATGGCTACACCTTC. Its translation is CASSFFSQGSDNYGYTF. The full variable domain, rest sourced from reference TRBV7-2 and TRBJ1-2, is GAGVSQSPSNKVTEKGKDVELRCDPISGHTALYWYRQSLGQGLEFLIYFQGNSAPDKSGLPSDRFSAERTGGSVSTLTIQRTQQEDSAVYLCASSFFSQGSDNYGYTFGSGTRLTVV.

With regard to this clonotype: This may stem from a read error, because a much larger clone lies one nucleotide away. The chain uses TRBV4-1 and TRBJ2-1; possible D gene TRBD2, 6 bases. This CDR3 is built from 16 residues. Germline V gene data show CDR1 as MGHRA and CDR2 as YSYEKL. The CDR3 reads CASSQAGPSSYNERFF. Written as DNA, the CDR3 is TGCGCCAGCAGCCAGGCGGGGCCCAGCTCCTACAATGAGCGGTTCTTC.

This clonotype was detected many times. The chain combines TRBV4-3 with TRBJ2-1; unclear D gene. The germline V gene has CDR1 LGHNA and CDR2 YSLEER. CDR3 length: 13 residues. The ends were cut back, 0 bases at V and 8 bases at J, with 8 bases in the middle. The DNA of the CDR3 is TGCGCCAGCAGCCAAGAGGATGGATATGAGCAGTTCTTC. This encodes CASSQEDGYEQFF.

The chain is built from TRBV6-1 and TRBJ1-6, with D unclear. In germline, CDR1 is MNHNS, CDR2 SASEGT. This CDR3 has 16 amino acids. V was clipped by 6 bases and J by 6 bases, with 18 bases between them. This CDR3 reads CASRSKGDGSNSPLHF. The CDR3 DNA is TGTGCCAGCAGGTCGAAGGGAGATGGGTCTAATTCACCCCTCCACTTT.

This clonotype was counted a few times. This chain links TRBV28 with TRBJ1-2, with D unclear. Germline CDR1 and CDR2: MDHEN and SYDVKM. V lost 1 base to trimming and J lost 2 bases, with 11 bases between them. The CDR3 is 15 amino acids. In DNA form, the CDR3 reads TGTGCCAGCAGTTTATCCCGAGCAGGCAACTATGGCTACACCTTC. Residues: CASSLSRAGNYGYTF.

CDR3 in amino acids: CAISDRGSNQPQHF. DNA for the CDR3: TGTGCCATCAGTGATCGGGGTAGCAATCAGCCCCAGCATTTT. The V and J genes are TRBV10-3 and TRBJ1-5; D gene ambiguous. Germline loops: CDR1 ENHRY, CDR2 SYGVKD. The V and J ends lost 3 bases and 0 bases respectively, with 6 bases between them. The CDR3 has 14 residues.

This chain joins TRBV28 and TRBJ1-2, with D possibly matching TRBD1 (5 bases). Deletions cut 8 bases from V and 0 bases from J, with 19 bases between. There are 16 residues in the CDR3. Germline assignment: CDR1 MDHEN and CDR2 SYDVKM. CDR3 residues: CASQTMGRGTNYGYTF. The CDR3 coding sequence is TGTGCCAGCCAAACTATGGGGCGCGGTACTAACTATGGCTACACCTTC.

J is TRBJ2-1 and V is TRBV6-2 or TRBV6-3, with 10 bases lining up with TRBD2. V shed 2 bases, J shed 7 bases, and the junction held 11 bases outside the gene matches. The CDR3 length is 17 residues. Germline V gene lookup returns CDR1 MNHEY and CDR2 SVGEGT. The CDR3 nucleotides read TGTGCCAGCAGTTACGAGGAGACTAGCGGGTCTACGAATGAGCAGTTCTTC. Translated: CASSYEETSGSTNEQFF.

This clonotype was counted at least ten times. The chain couples TRBV15 to TRBJ2-3; no definite D call. The CDR3 extends over 14 amino acids. Germline CDR1 reads LNHNV; CDR2 reads YYDKDF (reference sequence). V was cut by 2 bases and J by 4 bases, with 10 bases left in between. The CDR3: CATSRPNSADTQYF. For the CDR3, the DNA is TGTGCCACCAGCAGACCCAACAGCGCAGATACGCAGTATTTT. Filled out from reference TRBV15 and TRBJ2-3, the complete variable domain reads DAMVIQNPRYQVTQFGKPVTLSCSQTLNHNVMYWYQQKSSQAPKLLFHYYDKDFNNEADTPDNFQSRRPNTSFCFLDIRSPGLGDTAMYLCATSRPNSADTQYFGPGTRLTVL.

The chain has TRBV27 and TRBJ1-1; D unclear. V dropped 8 bases and J dropped 2 bases, with 12 bases sitting between them. Germline CDR1 and CDR2: MNHEY and SMNVEV (reference sequence). There are 13 residues in the CDR3. CDR3: CASWELFNTEAFF. CDR3 bases: TGTGCCAGCTGGGAGCTTTTTAACACTGAAGCTTTCTTT.

This clonotype was seen ten or more times. The chain uses TRBV13 and TRBJ1-4; 7 bases fit TRBD1. Looked up from germline, CDR1 is PRHDT and CDR2 is FYEKMQ (reference sequence). The CDR3 runs to 14 residues. Trimming cost V 5 bases and J 7 bases; bases outside gene matches: 7. In nucleotides, the CDR3 is TGTGCCAGCAGCCTCCCAGGGGGGGGTGAAAAACTGTTTTTT. Its translation is CASSLPGGGEKLFF. Supplemented by reference TRBV13 and TRBJ1-4, the full variable domain reads AAGVIQSPRHLIKEKRETATLKCYPIPRHDTVYWYQQGPGQDPQFLISFYEKMQSDKGSIPDRFSAQQFSDYHSELNMSSLELGDSALYFCASSLPGGGEKLFFGSGTQLSVL.

The chain combines TRBV11-2 with TRBJ2-1; D is possibly TRBD2 (6 bases). Trimming shortened V by 10 bases and J by 4 bases, and 17 bases separated the two germline ends. The CDR3 length is 14 residues. Germline CDR1 SGHAT, CDR2 FQNNGV. The chain's CDR3 is CATTRLGPYNEQFF. The CDR3 region has the DNA TGTGCCACCACGCGACTAGGTCCGTACAATGAGCAGTTCTTC.

In its sample, this clonotype was seen many times. V usage is TRBV9 and J usage is TRBJ2-1; no clear D. The CDR3 consists of 13 residues. Germline V gene sequence: CDR1 SGDLS, CDR2 YYNGEE. V was clipped by 4 bases and J by 6 bases, with 11 bases between them. The CDR3 sequence: CASSFRTANEQFF. CDR3 DNA: TGTGCCAGCAGCTTTCGGACCGCCAATGAGCAGTTCTTC.

This clonotype has a count of ten or more. V is TRBV5-5 and J is TRBJ2-7; 9 positions agree with TRBD1. The CDR3 contains 16 residues. Trimming removed 5 bases from V and 3 bases from J; junction bases left unmatched: 12. The germline V gene has CDR1 SGHKS and CDR2 YYEKEE (reference sequence). The CDR3 protein is CASSLAGTGTLYEQYF. The CDR3 coding sequence is TGTGCCAGCAGTTTAGCCGGGACAGGGACGCTCTACGAGCAGTACTTC.